This T cell receptor beta chain was sequenced in a study of blood T cell repertoires in COVID-19. This clone was seen once. Data came from immunoSEQ multiplex PCR; TCRdb stores just in-frame clones and leaves some out. The data contain approximately 170,000 clones, approximately 88% of them singletons. Membership in each cohort depended on participant-reported clinical history. This CDR3 comprises 19 residues. V lost 0 bases and J lost 0; bases outside the gene matches: 12. The germline CDR1 and CDR2 sequences are PRHDT and FYEKMQ (reference sequence). The sequenced sample consisted of PBMCs or T cells enriched from blood (not recorded which). This clonotype originated in a woman in her thirties who had recovered from COVID-19. The chain uses TRBV13 and TRBJ2-3; 7 nucleotides match TRBD2. CDR3 amino acids: CASSLGLREVASSTDTQYF. In DNA, the CDR3 is TGTGCCAGCAGCTTAGGCCTACGGGAGGTAGCGTCTAGCACAGATACGCAGTATTTT.